This T cell receptor (beta chain) derives from a study of cytomegalovirus exposure and HLA in healthy donors. 13 Jbeta primers and 60 Vbeta primers were used for the PCR. The method was immunoSEQ multiplex PCR; TCRdb's version includes in-frame clones alone and lacks a portion of them. The sample lists around 200,000 clones, around 89% seen once, with around 1% in the top ten. The V gene's germline CDR1 is GTSNPN and CDR2 SVGIG (reference sequence). Trimming pared 4 bases from V and 3 bases from J, leaving 29 bases between. This CDR3 is built from 19 residues. Study observations and caveats: Clonal expansion, a later analysis showed, was greater in HLA-associated TCR beta chains than in equally common others. Among donors in an Asian-associated ancestry cluster, a later analysis reportedly found fewer N-insertions than the approximately 700-donor mean. Owing to their indistinguishability, certain V segments, notably TRBV6-2 and TRBV6-3, were excluded.

With respect to this clone: What it recognizes is unknown.

This clonotype originated in a woman under 30 in good health and CMV-seronegative. The chain joins TRBV30 to TRBJ2-3, with a weak D call TRBD2 (5 bases). Source material: PBMCs. The CDR3 loop reads CAWTLGMGDYSLLTDTQYF. For the CDR3, the DNA is TGTGCCTGGACCTTGGGGATGGGCGACTATTCCCTCTTGACAGATACGCAGTATTTT.